This is a list of T cell receptor beta chains from one sample in a study of T cell responses to AZD1222 COVID-19 vaccine. Repertoires were generated with immunoSEQ multiplex PCR, while TCRdb's copy carries only in-frame clones and drops some. The data contain approximately 130,000 clones, roughly 85% of them singletons. The specimen comprised peripheral blood, sampled 28 days after the second dose of the MenACWY control vaccine. The receptor source for this set is an adult who received the MenACWY meningococcal vaccine as a control. CDR3s leave out the opening cysteine and the closing phenylalanine or tryptophan. The D gene is left open where the match is weak.

j_call v_call d_call cdr3_aa
TRBJ2-3 TRBV10-1 NA ASSVRRADTQY
TRBJ2-2 TRBV11-2 TRBD2 ASSLGGTSWAGELF
TRBJ2-5 TRBV7-9 TRBD1 ASSHGTGAGQETQY
TRBJ1-5 TRBV9 NA ASSAQTGSGQPQH
TRBJ1-1 TRBV10-3 NA AISESRGMNTEAF
TRBJ2-4 TRBV19 NA ASSAGKAKNIQY
TRBJ1-4 TRBV28 TRBD1 ASSTRDSIEKLF
TRBJ2-1 TRBV5-1 NA ASSLYTGVVVNEQF
TRBJ2-5 TRBV9 NA ASSVASNQETQY
TRBJ1-1 TRBV6-1 NA ASSEIRVNTEAF
TRBJ1-4 TRBV18 NA ASSPLQGLNEKLF
TRBJ1-5 TRBV2 NA ASSERALDKH
TRBJ2-4 TRBV6-5 TRBD1 ASSSKDRPLSWY
TRBJ1-3 TRBV5-1 NA ASSSGRVRSTIY
TRBJ1-5 TRBV2 TRBD1 ASNPGGGQPQH
TRBJ1-2 TRBV12-3/TRBV12-4 NA ASRPMSEGYT
TRBJ1-5 TRBV7-8 NA ASSSRVGNQPQH
TRBJ2-2 TRBV19 NA ASSARGTGELF
TRBJ1-1 TRBV5-6 TRBD1 ASSLQGANTEAF
TRBJ1-1 TRBV10-2 NA ASSVQGNTEAF
TRBJ1-1 TRBV11-2 NA ASRGGRGNTEAF
TRBJ1-5 TRBV4-3 NA ASSQQANQPQH
TRBJ2-5 TRBV28 TRBD1 ASSRQGARETQY
TRBJ2-2 TRBV11-2 NA ASSRAITNTGELF
TRBJ1-6 TRBV30 NA AGRGLFSSYNSPLH
TRBJ2-1 TRBV28 NA ASSRGYEQF
TRBJ1-2 TRBV24-1 TRBD1 ATSDPTGTGDGYT
TRBJ1-4 TRBV3-1/TRBV3-2 NA ASSLKRGSEGNEKLF
TRBJ1-1 TRBV28 NA ASSLSQGRNTEAF
TRBJ1-2 TRBV2 NA ARENRAGYGYT
TRBJ2-1 TRBV12-3/TRBV12-4 NA ASTLLYNEQF
TRBJ2-5 TRBV7-2 NA ASSLKETQY
TRBJ2-7 TRBV5-6 TRBD1 ASSLNSWTGGLYEQY
TRBJ1-1 TRBV18 NA ASSPNAGAEAF
TRBJ2-2 TRBV5-1 NA ASSLDGSGELF
TRBJ1-2 TRBV5-8 NA ASSLGWRNYGYT
TRBJ2-3 TRBV4-1 NA ASSQDADSGQGSTDTQY
TRBJ2-5 TRBV5-4 NA ASSLAGYQETQY
TRBJ2-6 TRBV19 NA ASRTESNVLT
TRBJ2-3 TRBV9 NA ASSVVTGGTDTQY
TRBJ1-2 TRBV6-5 TRBD1 ASSYSRAGGPYGYT
TRBJ2-1 TRBV18 NA ASSPPATSYNEQF
TRBJ2-1 TRBV3-1/TRBV3-2 TRBD2 ASSTSVEQF
TRBJ2-7 TRBV19 NA ASSGTTLSYEQY
TRBJ1-4 TRBV3-1/TRBV3-2 NA ASTKGEIFPEKLF
TRBJ1-6 TRBV2 NA ASTKQGVPPALH
TRBJ1-1 TRBV14 NA ASSQGAHGRPMNTEAF
TRBJ2-1 TRBV6-5 NA ASTPARDRQF
TRBJ2-5 TRBV5-1 NA ASSPGRLLQETQY
TRBJ2-1 TRBV5-4 TRBD2 ASSPRGGSSYNEQF
TRBJ2-3 TRBV5-1 NA ASSLDSRETDTQY
TRBJ2-1 TRBV5-1 NA ASSPDQLEQF